This entry describes one T cell receptor (beta chain). Germline V gives CDR1 DFQATT, CDR2 SNEGSKA (reference sequence). V lost 0 bases, J lost 0 bases, and 9 bases lay in between. The CDR3 totals 14 residues. The data were obtained in a study of blood T cells in healthy people across ages. With a J-beta primer mix and a sample-barcoded 5' primer, a second PCR ran roughly 7 to 11 cycles. At least 2.5 million CDR3-containing paired-end reads were obtained per sample. TCRdb redid the calling of the 5' RACE reads with MiXCR, one entry per CDR3 protein. The sample has under 1,100,000 distinct CDR3 sequences, under 30% seen once. The same data also contributed to another study, on T cells of mothers and their children.

The chain couples TRBV20-1 to TRBJ2-7; a weak D match, TRBD2 (5 bases). This clonotype originated in a girl aged 2-10 years in good health. The sequencing input was blood. The CDR3 DNA is TGCAGTGCTAGAGATCACGGGATCTCCTACGAGCAGTACTTC. Its translation is CSARDHGISYEQYF.